Listed below are T cell receptor beta chains from one sample, sequenced in a study of CD4 T cells in relation to SARS-CoV-2 and coronaviruses. Profiling relied on immunoSEQ multiplex PCR, and the TCRdb table lists in-frame clones only, not all of them. The sample records 20,000 to 25,000 clones, around 74% being singletons. For these receptors, no antigen is known. Sequencing was performed on CD4+ T cells from PBMCs, cultured in vitro. All receptors derive from a human donor in good health. CDR3s leave out the opening cysteine and the closing phenylalanine or tryptophan. Each record gives: V gene, D gene, J gene, CDR3 protein. The D gene is left open where the match is weak.

V: TRBV19; D: -; J: TRBJ2-1; CDR3: ASSEYNEQF
V: TRBV25-1; D: -; J: TRBJ1-3; CDR3: ASSAGTSRGNTIY
V: TRBV18; D: -; J: TRBJ2-7; CDR3: ASSPAGAYEQY
V: TRBV7-9; D: TRBD1; J: TRBJ2-5; CDR3: ASSSGDRGRIETQY
V: TRBV19; D: TRBD1; J: TRBJ2-1; CDR3: ASRKGQGASNEQF
V: TRBV7-9; D: TRBD2; J: TRBJ2-1; CDR3: ASSLDSGSNEQF
V: TRBV20-1; D: TRBD2; J: TRBJ2-5; CDR3: SASSTRTSGQETQY
V: TRBV19; D: -; J: TRBJ2-5; CDR3: ASRVGETQY
V: TRBV5-1; D: TRBD1; J: TRBJ2-3; CDR3: ASSTGQGARDTQY
V: TRBV3-1/TRBV3-2; D: -; J: TRBJ2-1; CDR3: ASSPRVDQGEQF
V: TRBV6-5; D: TRBD1; J: TRBJ1-1; CDR3: ASRTQGVWTEAF
V: TRBV7-3; D: -; J: TRBJ2-1; CDR3: ASSLYDNEQF
V: TRBV2; D: -; J: TRBJ1-4; CDR3: ASSELGTNEKLF
V: TRBV28; D: -; J: TRBJ1-6; CDR3: ASSSYSSNNSPLH
V: TRBV28; D: TRBD1; J: TRBJ1-5; CDR3: ASSSTGGYQPQH
V: TRBV7-9; D: TRBD2; J: TRBJ2-6; CDR3: ASTQRGSSGSSGANVLT
V: TRBV12-5; D: -; J: TRBJ1-5; CDR3: ASGLAPTVGNQPQH
V: TRBV6-2/TRBV6-3; D: -; J: TRBJ2-1; CDR3: ASSYSLSSLF
V: TRBV27; D: TRBD1; J: TRBJ2-7; CDR3: ASRPGTGYSEQY
V: TRBV5-5; D: -; J: TRBJ2-7; CDR3: ASSLAQVIPSYEQY
V: TRBV27; D: TRBD1; J: TRBJ1-6; CDR3: ASSSGTGGSPLH
V: TRBV19; D: -; J: TRBJ2-7; CDR3: ASTGTSPLYEQY
V: TRBV28; D: TRBD1; J: TRBJ1-2; CDR3: ASSSPGQPRGYT
V: TRBV5-1; D: TRBD1; J: TRBJ1-2; CDR3: ASKGQGLSGYT
V: TRBV6-1; D: TRBD1; J: TRBJ2-3; CDR3: ASSADRDSLGRGDTQY
V: TRBV10-2; D: -; J: TRBJ2-7; CDR3: ASSRGGSGYYEQY
V: TRBV28; D: -; J: TRBJ2-4; CDR3: ASSFSSVGAAKNIQY
V: TRBV21-1; D: -; J: TRBJ2-5; CDR3: ASSTHGGASGSRTQETQY
V: TRBV19; D: -; J: TRBJ2-7; CDR3: ASSNKDGYEQY
V: TRBV9; D: -; J: TRBJ1-3; CDR3: ASSVGSSGNTIY
V: TRBV6-1; D: TRBD1; J: TRBJ1-4; CDR3: ASSEIQGALNEKLF
V: TRBV11-1; D: -; J: TRBJ2-2; CDR3: ASSLGGPSGELF
V: TRBV5-1; D: -; J: TRBJ1-5; CDR3: ASSLGTVSNQPQH
V: TRBV5-1; D: TRBD1; J: TRBJ1-3; CDR3: ASSEQGLWDTIY
V: TRBV10-1; D: -; J: TRBJ2-7; CDR3: ASSETAQGGEQY
V: TRBV13; D: TRBD1; J: TRBJ2-7; CDR3: ASSPGGTGVVEQY
V: TRBV7-6; D: TRBD1; J: TRBJ2-3; CDR3: ASSPGQGESDTQY
V: TRBV6-5; D: TRBD2; J: TRBJ2-7; CDR3: ASSYRLAGVYEQY
V: TRBV6-5; D: -; J: TRBJ1-2; CDR3: ASSYSTESYGYT
V: TRBV6-5; D: TRBD2; J: TRBJ2-3; CDR3: ASSIAGGLTDTQY
V: TRBV10-3; D: TRBD1; J: TRBJ1-4; CDR3: AISESSTGGSEKLF